One and the same sample provided the 27 T cell receptor beta chains below, sequenced in a study of Ad26.COV2.S vaccination and SARS-CoV-2 variants. Specified treatment: roughly 18 received Ad26.COV2.S at low or high dose, single or two shots; roughly five received placebo; per-sample allocation not given. Sampling was done on day 63 after the first vaccine or placebo injection. The protocol was immunoSEQ multiplex PCR, while the TCRdb copy is restricted to in-frame clones and leaves out a portion. The sample records about 680,000 clones, about 89% being singletons. The material sequenced was peripheral blood, taken in a trial of Ad26.COV2.S vaccine versus placebo. The receptors derive from a person between 18 and 60 years old who received the Ad26.COV2.S COVID-19 vaccine or a placebo.

This clone showed up just once. This chain connects TRBV7-9 to TRBJ1-3; D uncertain. The CDR3 runs 16 residues. V lost 7 bases and J lost 0, with 16 bases in between. The germline V gene encodes CDR1 SEHNR and CDR2 FQNEAQ (reference sequence). The CDR3 nucleotides are TGTGCCAGCATCCCCTGGGCTCAACGCTCTGGAAACACCATATATTTT. Encoded protein: CASIPWAQRSGNTIYF.

This chain connects TRBV13 to TRBJ2-7; D possibly corresponds to TRBD2 (6 bases). Per germline, CDR1 PRHDT and CDR2 FYEKMQ (reference sequence). Trimming shortened V by 5 bases and J by 1 base, and 15 bases separated the two germline ends. This CDR3 is built from 15 residues. The CDR3 DNA follows: TGTGCCAGCAGCCACGAACAGGAGGGGTCCTACGAGCAGTACTTC. This translates into CASSHEQEGSYEQYF.

About this clone itself: The DNA is omitted, as the CDR3 cannot be located on it reliably, and the CDR3 follows TCRdb's listing. The chain combines TRBV9 with TRBJ2-1. The CDR3 sequence runs 15 residues, both termini included. The germline V gene has CDR1 SGDLS and CDR2 YYNGEE. CDR3 sequence: CASSVPLSSSSEALF.

The chain uses TRBV5-4 and TRBJ1-1; possible D gene TRBD1, 6 bases. This CDR3 contains 13 residues. Looked up from germline, CDR1 is SGHNT and CDR2 is YYREEE (reference sequence). Trimming took 1 base from V and 7 from J, leaving 11 bases between them. The DNA for the CDR3 is TGTGCCAGCAGCTTGAGGGGGGTACTTGAAGCTTTCTTT. Translated: CASSLRGVLEAFF. Complete variable domain (other parts from reference TRBV5-4 and TRBJ1-1): ETGVTQSPTHLIKTRGQQVTLRCSSQSGHNTVSWYQQALGQGPQFIFQYYREEENGRGNFPPRFSGLQFPNYSSELNVNALELDDSALYLCASSLRGVLEAFFGQGTRLTVV.

The chain combines TRBV19 with TRBJ2-7; a weak D match, TRBD1 (5 bases). Deletions cut 3 bases from V and 3 bases from J, with 12 bases between. Germline CDR1 and CDR2: LNHDA and SQIVND (reference sequence). The CDR3 is 14 amino acids. The CDR3 bases are TGTGCCAGTAGTATTTTAGGGGAAGGCTACGAGCAGTACTTC. Protein sequence: CASSILGEGYEQYF.

The CDR3 region has the DNA TGTGCCAGCAGTTACTCGAAACGAGGGGATGCTTTCTTT. Protein: CASSYSKRGDAFF. The rearrangement uses TRBV6-5 and TRBJ1-1; weak D call: TRBD1 (5 bases). Germline CDR1 and CDR2: MNHEY and SVGAGI. V dropped 0 bases and J dropped 11 bases, with 13 bases sitting between them. CDR3 length: 13 amino acids.

The V call is TRBV10-1, the J call TRBJ2-7, with TRBD2 as a possible D gene (6 bases). The CDR3 is 14 amino acids. The germline V and J ends were trimmed by 2 bases and 3 bases, with 11 bases remaining between them. Germline CDR1 and CDR2: WNHNN and SYGVQD (reference sequence). Written as DNA, the CDR3 is TGCGCCAGCAGTGAGAGCGGGTTCCTCTACGAGCAGTACTTC. Translation gives CASSESGFLYEQYF.

The chain employs TRBV4-2 and TRBJ2-3, with 9 bases identical to TRBD2. Germline lookup yields CDR1 LGHNA and CDR2 YNFKEQ. The CDR3 covers 15 residues. The V segment lost 2 bases and the J segment 4 bases; nucleotides outside the gene matches: 4. CDR3 protein: CASSQKRGDPDTQYF. In DNA form, the CDR3 reads TGTGCCAGCAGCCAAAAGCGGGGGGACCCAGATACGCAGTATTTT.

The chain combines TRBV5-1 with TRBJ2-1; TRBD1 agrees at 9 bases. Germline V gives CDR1 SGHRS, CDR2 YFSETQ. The CDR3 has 15 amino acids. The V and J ends lost 0 bases and 4 bases, in that order; junction bases with no gene match: 2. The CDR3 is CASSLGTGEYNEQFF. The CDR3 nucleotides read TGCGCCAGCAGCTTGGGGACAGGGGAATACAATGAGCAGTTCTTC.

The V and J genes are TRBV20-1 and TRBJ2-7; D remains unclear. Germline-derived CDR1 and CDR2 are DFQATT and SNEGSKA (reference sequence). Trimming left V 6 bases short and J 7 bases short, with 13 bases between. The CDR3 totals 11 residues. The CDR3 here is CSATPLWEQYF. The CDR3 coding sequence is TGCAGTGCCACCCCTTTGTGGGAGCAGTACTTC.

Comments on this clone: The same CDR3 can be traced to other DNA sequences in this sample. The genes are TRBV5-1 and TRBJ1-2; 11 bases align to TRBD1. V lost 3 bases to trimming and J lost 8 bases; unmatched junction nucleotides: 9. The germline CDR1 and CDR2 sequences are SGHRS and YFSETQ. The CDR3 runs to 15 residues. The DNA of the CDR3 is TGCGCCAGCAGCTCTTCCGGGACAGGGGGTGACGGCTACACCTTC. This sequence encodes CASSSSGTGGDGYTF. The full variable domain, its missing parts supplied by reference TRBV5-1 and TRBJ1-2, is KAGVTQTPRYLIKTRGQQVTLSCSPISGHRSVSWYQQTPGQGLQFLFEYFSETQRNKGNFPGRFSGRQFSNSRSEMNVSTLELGDSALYLCASSSSGTGGDGYTFGSGTRLTVV.

The V gene is TRBV7-2, the J gene TRBJ1-1; D uncertain. Germline V gives CDR1 SGHTA, CDR2 FQGNSA. The CDR3 contains 13 residues. Trimming took 2 bases from V and 10 from J, leaving 14 bases between them. This chain's CDR3 is CASSLLIPSGAFF. CDR3 nucleotides: TGTGCCAGCAGCTTATTAATCCCTAGTGGAGCTTTCTTT.

V and J are TRBV5-6 and TRBJ1-1; D might be TRBD1 (6 bases). CDR3 size: 15 residues. V lost 0 bases to trimming and J lost 4 bases, with 13 bases between them. Germline V gene data show CDR1 as SGHDT and CDR2 as YYEEEE. CDR3 protein: CASSLGGGRGTEAFF. CDR3 nucleotide sequence: TGTGCCAGCAGCTTGGGAGGGGGGCGAGGCACTGAAGCTTTCTTT.

The chain has TRBV27 and TRBJ1-5, with 8 positions matching TRBD1. J was trimmed by 6 bases and V by 3 bases; bases with no gene match: 4. CDR3 length equals 14 residues. The germline gives CDR1 MNHEY, CDR2 SMNVEV (reference sequence). CDR3 sequence: CASSFTGGGQPQHF. For the CDR3, the DNA is TGTGCCAGCAGTTTCACAGGGGGAGGTCAGCCCCAGCATTTT.

V gene TRBV18 combines with J gene TRBJ2-7, with a possible D match to TRBD2 (6 bases). Trimming took 6 bases from V and 3 from J, leaving 18 bases between them. The V gene's germline CDR1 is KGHSH and CDR2 LQKENI. CDR3 length: 15 amino acids. DNA of the CDR3: TGTGCCAGCTCCACCGTAGCGGAAGATGGCTACGAGCAGTACTTC. This sequence encodes CASSTVAEDGYEQYF.

The chain employs TRBV30 and TRBJ1-2; TRBD1 aligns across 11 bases. Losses at the gene ends were 5 bases for V and 7 bases for J; bases not matched to a gene: 6. This CDR3 comprises 13 residues. Germline V gives CDR1 GTSNPN, CDR2 SVGIG (reference sequence). The CDR3 loop is CAWGGQGESGYTF. In nucleotides, the CDR3 is TGTGCCTGGGGGGGACAGGGGGAGTCTGGCTACACCTTC.

CDR3 protein: CASSRKPGGPDTQYF. CDR3 in DNA: TGTGCCAGCAGCCGTAAGCCCGGAGGTCCAGATACGCAGTATTTT. The chain links TRBV7-9 to TRBJ2-3, with D maybe TRBD2 (5 bases). V was pared by 5 bases and J by 4 bases, with 16 bases between. This CDR3 contains 15 residues. Germline-derived CDR1 and CDR2 are SEHNR and FQNEAQ (reference sequence).

This clone is a singleton in its sample. The gene calls are TRBV7-2 and TRBJ2-1; D is unresolved. This CDR3 comprises 14 residues. The V end was cut by 2 bases, the J end by 0 bases, with 5 bases between. CDR1 and CDR2 from the germline V gene are SGHTA and FQGNSA. This CDR3 reads CASSLTGSYNEQFF. The CDR3 nucleotides are TGTGCCAGCAGCTTAACTGGCTCCTACAATGAGCAGTTCTTC.

The table lists this clone with a count of one. The V call is TRBV29-1, the J call TRBJ2-5, with D maybe TRBD2 (7 bases). Trimming stripped 8 bases from V and 3 bases from J, with 16 bases between. The germline V gene has CDR1 SQVTM and CDR2 ANQGSEA. The CDR3 length is 13 residues. The CDR3 nucleotides read TGCAGCATTCGAGGGGGAGGGGAAGAGACCCAGTACTTC. Translation: CSIRGGGEETQYF.

Only one count was recorded for this clone. The chain couples TRBV5-4 to TRBJ1-2, with D possibly matching TRBD1 (6 bases). This CDR3 has 13 amino acids. The V gene lost 4 bases and the J gene lost 10 bases, with 17 bases spanning the gap. Germline values: CDR1 SGHNT, CDR2 YYREEE (reference sequence). In DNA form, the CDR3 reads TGTGCCAGCAGCCCCGGACAGAATCGAGACTACACCTTC. It is translated as CASSPGQNRDYTF.

The chain couples TRBV24-1 to TRBJ1-1; possible D gene TRBD1, 5 bases. CDR3 length equals 16 residues. The V gene lost 3 bases and the J gene lost 3 bases, with 16 bases spanning the gap. Germline-derived CDR1 and CDR2 are KGHDR and SFDVKD. CDR3 nucleotides: TGTGCCACCAGTGATCGCCCTCGGGACCGATACACTGAAGCTTTCTTT. Its protein product is CATSDRPRDRYTEAFF.

The rearrangement links TRBV18 to TRBJ1-1; D is uncertain. Trimming took off 3 bases at V and 3 bases at J, with 14 bases between the two ends. This CDR3 spans 15 amino acids. Germline-derived CDR1 and CDR2 are KGHSH and LQKENI. CDR3: CASSPNLSEYTEAFF. The CDR3 DNA is TGTGCCAGCTCACCGAACCTGTCCGAGTACACTGAAGCTTTCTTT.

The V gene is TRBV7-2, the J gene TRBJ2-7; TRBD1 aligns across 7 bases. The V segment lost 4 bases and the J segment 7 bases; nucleotides outside the gene matches: 4. From germline, CDR1 is SGHTA and CDR2 FQGNSA. There are 12 residues in the CDR3. In nucleotides, the CDR3 is TGTGCCAGCAGCTCCGACAGGGTTGAGCAGTACTTC. Translating gives CASSSDRVEQYF. The complete variable domain, with remaining parts taken from reference TRBV7-2 and TRBJ2-7, reads GAGVSQSPSNKVTEKGKDVELRCDPISGHTALYWYRQSLGQGLEFLIYFQGNSAPDKSGLPSDRFSAERTGGSVSTLTIQRTQQEDSAVYLCASSSDRVEQYFGPGTRLTVT.

This chain joins TRBV7-6 and TRBJ2-1, with 7 bases identical to TRBD1. V gave up 5 bases and J gave up 4 bases; unmatched junction bases: 14. Germline values: CDR1 SGHVS, CDR2 FNYEAQ. There are 17 residues in the CDR3. The CDR3 region is CASSQQGIGRPYNEQFF. The CDR3 DNA is TGTGCCAGCAGCCAACAGGGGATTGGGAGACCATACAATGAGCAGTTCTTC.

The V and J genes are TRBV3-1 (or the pseudogene TRBV3-2) and TRBJ2-3, with 10 bases lining up with TRBD2. CDR1 and CDR2 from the germline V gene are LGHDT and YNNKEL (reference sequence). The V and J ends lost 3 bases and 2 bases, in that order; junction bases with no gene match: 5. The CDR3 has 16 residues. As DNA, the CDR3 is TGTGCCAGCAGCCAGACTAGCGGGCGAGACACAGATACGCAGTATTTT. Translating gives CASSQTSGRDTDTQYF.

V is TRBV7-2 and J is TRBJ2-1, with TRBD2 identical over 7 bases. The CDR3 spans 16 residues. Germline V gene data show CDR1 as SGHTA and CDR2 as FQGNSA. V lost 7 bases, J lost 0 bases, and 9 bases stayed unmatched. In DNA form, the CDR3 reads TGTGCCAGCACCGCTCGTCTAGCGGCCTCCTACAATGAGCAGTTCTTC. It codes for CASTARLAASYNEQFF.

This chain joins TRBV10-2 and TRBJ1-3, with no clear D. This CDR3 region has 15 residues. From germline, CDR1 is WSHSY and CDR2 SAAADI. V lost 0 bases and J lost 7, with 13 bases in between. CDR3 DNA: TGCGCCAGCAGTGAGTCGACGAGGGTGGATAACACCATATATTTT. This translates into CASSESTRVDNTIYF.